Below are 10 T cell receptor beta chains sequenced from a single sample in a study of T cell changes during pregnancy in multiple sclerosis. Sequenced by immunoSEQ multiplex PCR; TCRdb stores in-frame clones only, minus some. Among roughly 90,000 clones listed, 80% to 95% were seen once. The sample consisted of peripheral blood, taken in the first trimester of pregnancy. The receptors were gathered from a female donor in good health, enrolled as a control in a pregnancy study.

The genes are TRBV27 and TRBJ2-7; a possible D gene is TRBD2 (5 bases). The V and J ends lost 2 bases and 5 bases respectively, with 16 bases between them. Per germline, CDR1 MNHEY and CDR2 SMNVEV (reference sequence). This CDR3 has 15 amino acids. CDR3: CASSLGPGKAHEQYF. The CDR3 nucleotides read TGTGCCAGCAGTTTAGGGCCCGGGAAGGCCCACGAGCAGTACTTC.

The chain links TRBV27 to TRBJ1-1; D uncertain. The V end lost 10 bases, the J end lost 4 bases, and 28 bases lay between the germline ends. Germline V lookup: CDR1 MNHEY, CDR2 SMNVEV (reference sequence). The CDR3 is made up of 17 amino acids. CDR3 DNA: TGTGCCAACATACCCCCCTGGGCCCACAGACAAGCCACTGAAGCTTTCTTT. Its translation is CANIPPWAHRQATEAFF.

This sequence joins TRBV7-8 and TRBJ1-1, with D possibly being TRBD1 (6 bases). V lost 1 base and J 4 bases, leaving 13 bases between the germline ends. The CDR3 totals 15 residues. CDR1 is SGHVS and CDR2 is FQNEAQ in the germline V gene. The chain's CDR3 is CASSLVGGAGTEAFF. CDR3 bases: TGTGCCAGCAGCTTAGTTGGGGGCGCGGGCACTGAAGCTTTCTTT.

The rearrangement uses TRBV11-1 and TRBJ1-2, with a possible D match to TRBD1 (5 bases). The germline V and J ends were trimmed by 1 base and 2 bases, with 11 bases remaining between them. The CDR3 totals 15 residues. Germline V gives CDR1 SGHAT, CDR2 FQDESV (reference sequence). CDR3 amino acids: CASSLETGDNYGYTF. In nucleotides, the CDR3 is TGTGCCAGCAGCTTAGAAACAGGTGACAACTATGGCTACACCTTC.

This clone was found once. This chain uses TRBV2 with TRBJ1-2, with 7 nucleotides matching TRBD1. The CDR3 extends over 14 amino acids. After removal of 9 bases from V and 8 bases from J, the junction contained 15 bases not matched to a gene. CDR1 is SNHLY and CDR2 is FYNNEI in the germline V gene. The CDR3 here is CARARQGAPGGYTF. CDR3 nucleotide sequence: TGTGCCAGGGCGAGACAGGGAGCTCCGGGCGGCTACACCTTC.

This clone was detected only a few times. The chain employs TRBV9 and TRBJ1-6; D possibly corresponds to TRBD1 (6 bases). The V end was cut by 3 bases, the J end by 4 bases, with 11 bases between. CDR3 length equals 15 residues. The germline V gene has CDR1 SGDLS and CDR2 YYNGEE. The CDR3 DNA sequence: TGTGCCAGCAGCGCACAGGGAGGGTATAATTCACCCCTCCACTTT. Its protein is CASSAQGGYNSPLHF.

The CDR3 loop is CASSFYRDRGYEQYF. The CDR3 DNA reads TGTGCCAGCAGCTTTTACCGGGACAGGGGCTACGAGCAGTACTTC. The V call is TRBV7-9, the J call TRBJ2-7; 10 nucleotides line up with TRBD1. The CDR3 covers 15 residues. The J segment lost 3 bases and the V segment lost 3 bases, leaving 5 bases of the junction unmatched. Germline V gene lookup returns CDR1 SEHNR and CDR2 FQNEAQ (reference sequence).

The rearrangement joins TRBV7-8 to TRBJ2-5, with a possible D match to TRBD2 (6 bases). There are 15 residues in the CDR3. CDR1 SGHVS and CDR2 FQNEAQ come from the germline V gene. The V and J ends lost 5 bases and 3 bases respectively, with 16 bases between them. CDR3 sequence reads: CASSHYPGGKETQYF. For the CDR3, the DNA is TGTGCCAGCAGCCATTACCCAGGCGGGAAAGAGACCCAGTACTTC.

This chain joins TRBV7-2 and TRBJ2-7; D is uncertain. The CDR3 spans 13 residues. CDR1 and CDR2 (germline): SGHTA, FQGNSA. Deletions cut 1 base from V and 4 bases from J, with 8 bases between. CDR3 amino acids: CASSLGSLYEQYF. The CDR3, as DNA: TGTGCCAGCAGCTTAGGGAGCTTATACGAGCAGTACTTC.

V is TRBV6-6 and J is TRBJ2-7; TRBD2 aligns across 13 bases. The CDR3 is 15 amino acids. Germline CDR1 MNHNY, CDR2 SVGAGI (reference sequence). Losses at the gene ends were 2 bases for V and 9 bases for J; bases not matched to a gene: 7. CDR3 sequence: CASSYRTSGGAGQYF. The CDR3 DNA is TGTGCCAGCAGTTACCGCACTAGCGGGGGGGCCGGGCAGTACTTC.